This T cell receptor (beta chain) was sequenced in a study of shared clonotypes between healthy human individuals (dated by TCRdb to between 2020 and 2021). In terms of the full investigation: The cohort included a few men and a couple of women between 18 and 49 years of age. For each donor, CD4 naive and CD4 memory were each given three plates, CD8 naive was given two plates, and CD8 memory was given one plate. Blood TCR repertoires of about five healthy adults were deeply sequenced to estimate repertoire size and the extent of clonotype sharing between individuals. To increase sequencing depth and limit assay-specific biases, different laboratories used diverse techniques to prepare libraries and sequence TCR repertoires. Each donor's leukapheresis produced roughly between roughly 0.85 and 10 billion PBMCs. Paper-wide results and their limitations: Incomplete sequencing was indicated by rarefaction of sorted-subset datasets, despite the large sequencing depth. Sampling was limited to blood, and TCR repertoires in tissue likely differ from TCR repertoires in blood. Clonotypes shared by all four sorted-subset donors showed higher generation probabilities than non-shared clonotypes. About 5% of naive CD4, roughly 3.6% of naive CD8, 2% to 2.5% of memory CD4, and more than 0.35% of memory CD8 clonotypes were shared across a few donors. Because the study included a small number of donors, the genetic and exposure-history diversity represented was limited. Pairwise subsampling led to the expectation that sequencing depth would affect the degree of clonotype sharing among donors. Naive subsets generally had larger estimated clonotype richness than memory subsets did.

The CDR3 holds 15 amino acids from the cysteine to the phenylalanine. The entry retains the CDR3 DNA only, 45 bases that are in frame from base 1. Taken from the germline V gene (reference sequence), the CDR1 and CDR2 loops are SGHNT and YYREEE. V lost 4 bases and J lost 3 bases, and the count of bases not matched to a germline gene is 8. Healthy HIV-negative adults with no recently reported acute infections or vaccinations were included as donors. Every donor was a Caucasian adult living in Nashville, Tennessee, USA. CD4+ T cells were enriched by magnetic negative selection; naive cells were then positively selected on CD45RA, and the negative fraction formed the memory subset. Blood was obtained by leukapheresis, after which PBMCs were separated by Ficoll-Histopaque density gradient centrifugation and cryopreserved in liquid nitrogen vapor phase. Analytical flow cytometry was used to check the purity and quantity of each magnetically sorted T cell population. Genomic DNA was isolated from every sorted fraction and measured by UV absorbance on a Nanodrop 2000c.

Using the deep immunoSEQ assay, TCR CDR3 regions were amplified from genomic DNA by multiplex PCR. Extracted genomic DNA from each cell subset was distributed evenly across all wells of several immunoSEQ 96-well plates, and each plate was treated as a replicate. For sorted subsets, 200 to 250 ng genomic DNA, equal to 25,000 to 35,000 T cell genomes, was loaded into each replicate PCR. The purified libraries were quantified using a Qubit 3.0 fluorometer, sized with a Bioanalyzer 2100, and then quantified again using the KAPA Library Quantification kit. A separate single-read 150-cycle Illumina NextSeq 550 flow cell was used to sequence each immunoSEQ 96-well plate. In the authors' own workflow: Because the immunoSEQ output held only junctional sequences and lacked quality scores, the filtering could not match the filtering applied to full-length reads. To assign V/J genes and CDR3, sequences were annotated using PyIR, a Python wrapper for IgBLAST v1.9, with IMGT germline references. Reads with weak V/J assignments (E-value above 1e-6), missing CDR3, stop codons, out-of-frame junctions, or ambiguous translated residues were removed. A V3J clonotype was defined by an identical inferred V gene, J gene, and CDR3 amino acid sequence. Percentage overlap between repertoires was computed as shared unique clonotypes divided by the size of the smaller repertoire. Repertoire richness was assessed with RTK rarefaction, the Chao1 estimator, and Recon v2.1 estimates of unobserved clonotypes. Generation probabilities were computed with OLGA for all TCRbeta clonotypes obtained by the gDNA method from several donors. TCRdb limited this immuneACCESS table to in-frame rearrangements with V and J called. A share of clones is missing; checked studies link under half to unresolved V genes, and the rest is unexplained. V and J calls and clone size are as listed in that table; D and trimming were resolved from the DNA. Across this sample there are 2 million to 2.5 million clones, with about 92% seen only once. Together, the top ten hold under 0.45% of the sample.

In regard to this clone: Its recognized antigen is unknown. The record has no base qualities; no much larger clone is one base away.

The rearrangement combines TRBV5-4 with TRBJ1-2, with TRBD1 identical over 8 junction bases. Sequenced material: naive CD4+ T cells from PBMCs. Explained via the paper, the cell subset or site label denotes: CD45RA+ positively selected. The TCR sequence derives from a man between 18 and 29 years old in good health. Some clones in this sample may be carry-over from other donors' samples. The CDR3 sequence is CASSLGTGQHYGYTF. The nucleotide sequence reads as follows: TGTGCCAGCAGCCTGGGGACAGGACAACACTATGGCTACACCTTC.